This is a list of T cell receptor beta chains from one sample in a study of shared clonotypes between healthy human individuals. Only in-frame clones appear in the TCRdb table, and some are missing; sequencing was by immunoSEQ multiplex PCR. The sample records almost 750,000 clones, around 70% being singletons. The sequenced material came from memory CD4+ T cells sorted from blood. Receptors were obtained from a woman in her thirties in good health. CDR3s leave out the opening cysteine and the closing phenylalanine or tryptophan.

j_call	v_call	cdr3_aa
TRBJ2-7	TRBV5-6	ASSSPRAFYEQY
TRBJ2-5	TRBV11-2	ASSSRTSGRALETQY
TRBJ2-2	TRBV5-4	ASSLELRNTGELF
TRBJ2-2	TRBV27	ASTHWNTGELF
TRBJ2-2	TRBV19	ASSTPGSLLGELF
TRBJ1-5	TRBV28	ASKRTGGTGFQPQH
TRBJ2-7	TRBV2	ASRDYGGSYEQY
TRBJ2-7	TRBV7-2	ASSLVAGTHSYEQY
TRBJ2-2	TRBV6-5	ASSYSMWRAGELF
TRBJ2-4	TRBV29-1	SVGGPPPDIQY
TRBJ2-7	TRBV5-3	ARSRTSGKPHYEQY
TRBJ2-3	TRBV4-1	ASSARRESTQY
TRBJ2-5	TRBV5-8	ASSFRVGRMSQY
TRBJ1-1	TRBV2	ASSRPPAGAF
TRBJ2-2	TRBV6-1	ASRLAVGTGELF